This T cell receptor beta chain appears in the sequencing data of a study of blood T cell repertoires in COVID-19. About the research overall: Material from acute and convalescent COVID-19 was sourced from the United States, Italy and Spain. Sources were T cells, B-cell-depleted T cells, or PBMCs; the material itself was cDNA or gDNA.

V lost 5 bases and J lost 2; bases outside the gene matches: 7. The CDR3 extends over 16 amino acids. Germline assignment: CDR1 SNHLY and CDR2 FYNNEI. In the original analysis: Amplification of reference gene primers provided the estimated nucleated cell counts. Data came from immunoSEQ multiplex PCR; TCRdb stores just in-frame clones and leaves some out. The V and J calls and clone size were taken over from that table, and D and trimming were inferred from the DNA. The repertoire holds roughly 120,000 clones, nearly 90% seen once, with roughly 5% in the top ten. The chain carries TRBV2 and TRBJ2-2; 8 nucleotides agree with TRBD2. This TCR was recovered from a human donor in a cohort sampled during active COVID-19. The sample taken for sequencing was peripheral blood. CDR3 loop: CASSRTSGINTGELFF. The CDR3 DNA reads TGTGCCAGCAGTCGAACTAGCGGCATCAACACCGGGGAGCTGTTTTTT.